This T cell receptor beta chain was recorded in a study of shared clonotypes between healthy human individuals (dated by TCRdb to the early 2020s). For the wider study: The cohort included a few men and two women between 18 and 49 years of age. For each donor, three plates each were used for CD4 naive and CD4 memory, two plates were used for CD8 naive, and one plate was used for CD8 memory. Blood TCR repertoires of a handful of healthy adults were deeply sequenced to estimate repertoire size and the extent of clonotype sharing between individuals. Different laboratories and diverse techniques were used to prepare libraries and sequence TCR repertoires, to increase sequencing depth and limit assay-specific biases. Leukapheresis yielded between about 0.85 and 10 billion PBMCs per donor.

For the CD8 naive samples, CD45RO-negative cells were positively selected for CCR7, yielding a CD45RA+CCR7+ population from which TemRA cells were excluded. The donors were healthy, HIV-negative adults who had no recently reported acute infections or vaccinations. Every donor was a Caucasian adult residing in Nashville, Tennessee, USA. After blood collection by leukapheresis, PBMCs were isolated using Ficoll-Histopaque density gradient centrifugation and then cryopreserved in the vapor phase of liquid nitrogen. Analytical flow cytometry was used to check the purity and quantity of each magnetically sorted T cell population. From each sorted fraction, genomic DNA was isolated and quantified by UV absorbance on a Nanodrop 2000c. For CDR1 and CDR2, the germline V gene lists SGHDT and YYEEEE. The CDR3 has 14 amino acids, counting the end cysteine and phenylalanine. Here the CDR3 DNA is all that survives: 42 bases in frame from base 1. V loses 0 bases of germline sequence and J loses 5 bases, and the interval between the two ends is 11 bases.

What the work shows at the level of the full study, not this receptor alone: The small number of donors limited the genetic and exposure-history diversity represented. Naive subsets generally had larger estimated clonotype richness than memory subsets did. Rarefaction of sorted-subset datasets indicated incomplete sequencing despite the large sequencing depth. Pairwise subsampling led to the expectation that sequencing depth would affect the degree of clonotype sharing among donors. Higher generation probabilities were observed for clonotypes shared by all four sorted-subset donors than for non-shared clonotypes. When a few donors were compared, the shared fraction of clonotypes was around 5% for naive CD4, about 4% for naive CD8, 2% to 2.5% for memory CD4, and roughly 0.43% for memory CD8. Sampling was limited to blood, and TCR repertoires in tissue likely differ from TCR repertoires in blood.

TCR CDR3 regions were amplified from genomic DNA by multiplex PCR using the deep immunoSEQ assay. For each cell subset, the extracted genomic DNA was distributed evenly across all wells of several immunoSEQ 96-well plates, and each plate served as one replicate. Each replicate PCR for sorted subsets received around 210 ng genomic DNA, equal to 28,000 or so T cell genomes. Purified libraries were quantified with a Qubit 3.0 fluorometer, sized on a Bioanalyzer 2100, and re-quantified with the KAPA Library Quantification kit. Every immunoSEQ 96-well plate was sequenced on a separate single-read 150-cycle Illumina NextSeq 550 flow cell. The paper's processing steps were these. The immunoSEQ output contained only junctional sequences without quality scores, so filtering could not match that applied to full-length reads. To assign V/J genes and CDR3, sequences were annotated against IMGT germline references using PyIR, a Python wrapper for IgBLAST v1.9. Reads were filtered out if the reads had weak V/J assignments (E-value above 1e-6), no CDR3, stop codons, out-of-frame junctions, or ambiguous translated residues. V3J clonotypes were defined as sequences sharing an identical inferred V gene, J gene, and CDR3 amino acid sequence. Percentage overlap between repertoires was calculated by dividing the number of shared unique clonotypes by the size of the smaller repertoire. RTK rarefaction, the Chao1 estimator, and Recon v2.1 estimates of unobserved clonotypes were used to assess repertoire richness. Generation probabilities for all TCRbeta clonotypes obtained by the gDNA method from a handful of donors were computed using OLGA. In TCRdb, the immuneACCESS table is reduced to in-frame sequences with V and J assigned. These tables do not hold every clone; where another copy was compared, an unresolved V gene accounts for under half, and the others remain unexplained. V and J calls and clone size are those listed in that table; D and trimming were worked out from the DNA. A total of some 2,100,000 clones appear in this sample, 93% of them only once. The ten most abundant clones make up over 1.5% of the sample.

Remarks on this clone: Its binding antigen is unknown. Per-base qualities were not stored, and no clone one base away is much larger.

Sequencing was performed on naive CD8+ T cells from PBMCs. The sample's cell subset or site label, in plain terms: CD45RA+CCR7+. The receptor was isolated from a man aged 18-30 years in good health. Some clones in this sample may be carry-over from other donors' samples. In this chain, TRBV5-6 is recombined with TRBJ1-2; no D gene can be assigned with confidence. The nucleotides read TGTGCCAGCAGCTTGGGGCAGAATATTTATGGCTACACCTTC. It specifies CASSLGQNIYGYTF.